Below, 14 T cell receptor beta chains from the same sample are listed, as sequenced in a study of blood T cell repertoires in COVID-19 (dated by TCRdb to the early 2020s). Library preparation used the immunoSEQ multiplex PCR assay. Imported from immuneACCESS, the table was reduced by TCRdb to in-frame sequences with V and J called. These copies leave out some clones; in studies compared against another copy, an unresolved V gene accounts for under half, and the cause of the remainder is not known. This sample holds about 210,000 clones; around 83% were observed only once. Together, the top ten hold about 2.3% of the sample. Sequencing was performed on peripheral blood. The source is a middle-aged man who had recovered from COVID-19.

The chain recombines TRBV10-3 with TRBJ2-7; tentatively, D is TRBD2 (5 bases). CDR1 ENHRY and CDR2 SYGVKD come from the germline V gene. This CDR3 is built from 15 residues. V was shortened by 3 bases and J by 5 bases, with 17 bases between the two germline ends. CDR3 nucleotides: TGTGCCATCAGTGACCCGAGGGCAGGCGACCACGAGCAGTACTTC. Its protein is CAISDPRAGDHEQYF.

The chain has TRBV7-6 and TRBJ2-3; D is ambiguous. This CDR3 region has 15 residues. The germline V and J ends were trimmed by 1 base and 0 bases, with 8 bases remaining between them. Looked up from germline, CDR1 is SGHVS and CDR2 is FNYEAQ. The CDR3 coding sequence is TGTGCCAGCAGCTTAGGGCTAGAAAGCACAGATACGCAGTATTTT. Amino acid sequence: CASSLGLESTDTQYF.

The V and J genes are TRBV4-2 and TRBJ2-7; 12 bases match TRBD2. Germline V gene lookup returns CDR1 LGHNA and CDR2 YNFKEQ. V shed 4 bases and J 7 bases; nucleotides not matched to a gene: 11. CDR3 length equals 16 residues. CDR3 in amino acids: CASSPGLAGSFREQYF. CDR3 nucleotides: TGTGCCAGCAGCCCAGGACTAGCGGGGTCCTTTAGAGAGCAGTACTTC.

The genes are TRBV18 and TRBJ1-1; unclear D gene. Trimming took 2 bases from V and 7 from J, leaving 11 bases between them. CDR3 length: 13 residues. From germline, CDR1 is KGHSH and CDR2 LQKENI. CDR3 coding DNA: TGTGCCAGCTCACCAGGACCGGGATTTGAAGCTTTCTTT. The encoded protein is CASSPGPGFEAFF.

This chain uses TRBV6-5 with TRBJ1-1, with a possible D match to TRBD1 (5 bases). Germline V gives CDR1 MNHEY, CDR2 SVGAGI. The CDR3 loop spans 15 amino acids. Trimming cost V 0 bases and J 1 base, with 9 bases left between them. CDR3: CASSYSRQGNTEAFF. CDR3 coding DNA: TGTGCCAGCAGTTACTCGAGGCAGGGGAACACTGAAGCTTTCTTT.

The rearrangement uses TRBV7-9 and TRBJ2-5, with TRBD2 identical over 8 bases. With V trimmed by 5 bases and J by 5 bases, 7 bases remained unmatched. Germline V lookup: CDR1 SEHNR, CDR2 FQNEAQ (reference sequence). This CDR3 has 14 residues. As DNA, the CDR3 is TGTGCCAGCAGCGTAACTAGCGGCCGGGAGACCCAGTACTTC. Translation gives CASSVTSGRETQYF.

CDR3 in amino acids: CASRSTGTQPQHF. CDR3 sequence (DNA): TGTGCCAGCAGGTCGACAGGGACTCAGCCCCAGCATTTT. This chain uses TRBV12-3 or TRBV12-4 with TRBJ1-5, with TRBD1 identical over 7 bases. J gave up 6 bases and V 6 bases, and 5 bases lay outside the gene matches. The CDR3 loop spans 13 amino acids.

This rearrangement joins TRBV19 to TRBJ1-6, with D perhaps TRBD1 (6 bases). Trimming stripped 1 base from V and 4 bases from J, with 14 bases between. Germline CDR1 LNHDA, CDR2 SQIVND (reference sequence). CDR3 size: 17 residues. The DNA of the CDR3 is TGTGCCAGTAGTATAGCCGACAGGACGAAATATAATTCACCCCTCCACTTT. It is translated as CASSIADRTKYNSPLHF.

This rearrangement joins TRBV5-4 to TRBJ2-7; 7 bases are a match to TRBD1. The V gene's germline CDR1 is SGHNT and CDR2 YYREEE (reference sequence). Losses at the gene ends were 4 bases for V and 0 bases for J; bases not matched to a gene: 4. The length of the CDR3 is 14 residues. CDR3 nucleotide sequence: TGTGCCAGCAGCAAGGGACAGAACTCCTACGAGCAGTACTTC. It translates to CASSKGQNSYEQYF.

The chain uses TRBV14 and TRBJ1-6, with D perhaps matching TRBD1 (5 bases). The CDR3 contains 15 residues. V gave up 4 bases and J gave up 3 bases, with 10 bases separating them. In germline, CDR1 is SGHDN, CDR2 FVKESK. CDR3 sequence: CASSPHQGYNSPLHF. CDR3 bases: TGTGCCAGCAGCCCTCACCAGGGCTATAATTCACCCCTCCACTTT.

The chain recombines TRBV21-1 with TRBJ2-3; the table assigns TRBD2, which was not confirmed against the DNA. TRBV21-1 is a listed pseudogene. This CDR3 has 14 amino acids. The CDR3 DNA sequence: TGTGCCAGCAGAATCGGGGGGATCACAGATACGCAGTATTTT. This gives the protein CASRIGGITDTQYF.

As regards this clone: Its ends do not fully match the called genes, so a read error is possible. The chain has TRBV6-5 and TRBJ2-7; 7 bases match TRBD1. Germline values: CDR1 MNHEY, CDR2 SVGAGI. This CDR3 is built from 15 residues. Here the CDR3 DNA reads TGTGCCAGCAGCAATTCGGGACAGTCTTCCTTCGAGCAGTACTTC. It is translated as CASSNSGQSSFEQYF.

This chain uses TRBV10-1 with TRBJ2-5; D is unclear. Trimming pared 0 bases from V and 5 bases from J, leaving 10 bases between. Germline-derived CDR1 and CDR2 are WNHNN and SYGVQD (reference sequence). This CDR3 is built from 14 residues. DNA for the CDR3: TGCGCCAGCAGTGAGTCGCCCGCTCGGGAGACCCAGTACTTC. Protein product: CASSESPARETQYF.

The V gene is TRBV7-2, the J gene TRBJ2-5; D is unclear. The germline gives CDR1 SGHTA, CDR2 FQGNSA. The CDR3 has 14 amino acids. Trimming pared 2 bases from V and 5 bases from J, leaving 12 bases between. The DNA for the CDR3 is TGTGCCAGCAGCTTACCAGGTCGATGGGAGACCCAGTACTTC. Its translation is CASSLPGRWETQYF.